The T cell receptor beta chain under discussion was sequenced for a study of cytomegalovirus exposure and HLA in healthy donors. Primers: 60 Vbeta forward and 13 Jbeta reverse. Clones were sequenced by immunoSEQ multiplex PCR, and TCRdb holds only the in-frame ones, with some missing. The sample lists some 170,000 clones, around four fifths occurring once. Donors in the study were healthy people who gave bone marrow. The germline gives CDR1 LGHNA, CDR2 YNFKEQ. This CDR3 has 13 amino acids. V was pared by 5 bases and J by 6 bases, with 6 bases of the junction left unmatched. The material sequenced was PBMCs. The receptor comes from a woman between 45 and 60 years old in good health and CMV-seronegative. The V call is TRBV4-2, the J call TRBJ1-1, with 7 positions matching TRBD1. As DNA, the CDR3 is TGTGCCAGCAGCTATTTACAGGGGCCTGAAGCTTTCTTT. Protein sequence: CASSYLQGPEAFF.